These 22 T cell receptor beta chains share one sample of origin, sequenced in a study of blood T cell repertoires in COVID-19 (dated by TCRdb to the early 2020s). The library was made by the immunoSEQ multiplex PCR assay. TCRdb re-hosts the immuneACCESS table, in-frame sequences only. Its copies lack some clones; in the studies checked, an unresolved V gene accounts for under half of them, and the cause for the rest is not known. The sample records under 200,000 clones, roughly 84% of which are singletons. The ten largest clones add up to approximately 1.4% of the sample. The source material was peripheral blood. Source of these receptors: a human donor in a cohort sampled during active COVID-19.

This clone was seen once. V and J are TRBV7-9 and TRBJ2-5, with a tentative D call TRBD2 (6 bases). The CDR3 length is 15 residues. V lost 3 bases and J 3 bases, leaving 14 bases between the germline ends. Germline-derived CDR1 and CDR2 are SEHNR and FQNEAQ (reference sequence). The CDR3, as DNA: TGTGCCAGCAGCTTCTATCGGGAGTTTGAAGAGACCCAGTACTTC. Translated: CASSFYREFEETQYF.

This clone has only one observation. The rearrangement uses TRBV7-8 and TRBJ2-6, with D possibly TRBD1 on 5 matching bases. Trimming left V 5 bases short and J 4 bases short, with 27 bases between. The CDR3 is made up of 20 amino acids. Germline assignment: CDR1 SGHVS and CDR2 FQNEAQ. CDR3 in amino acids: CASSAAPRAGNLKGANVLTF. For the CDR3, the DNA is TGTGCCAGCAGCGCCGCTCCCCGGGCAGGGAATTTGAAGGGGGCCAACGTCCTGACTTTC.

This clone was observed a few times. V is TRBV19 and J is TRBJ2-7; D is possibly TRBD1 (6 bases). The germline CDR1 and CDR2 sequences are LNHDA and SQIVND (reference sequence). The CDR3 is 14 amino acids. V lost 6 bases and J 0 bases, leaving 12 bases between the germline ends. CDR3 coding DNA: TGTGCCAGTAGGCGGACAGCGAGCTCCTACGAGCAGTACTTC. Amino acid sequence: CASRRTASSYEQYF.

The chain is built from TRBV19 and TRBJ2-6, with D perhaps matching TRBD2 (5 bases). Trimming removed 3 bases at V and 1 base at J, with 7 bases between. The germline gives CDR1 LNHDA, CDR2 SQIVND (reference sequence). The CDR3 covers 15 residues. The CDR3 region has the DNA TGTGCCAGTAGTATCTGGGAGTCTGGGGCCAACGTCCTGACTTTC. Protein sequence: CASSIWESGANVLTF.

In this sample, this clone turned up a few times. The chain recombines TRBV19 with TRBJ2-7; 7 bases map to TRBD1. CDR3 length equals 17 residues. Trimming removed 5 bases from V and 6 bases from J; junction bases left unmatched: 19. The germline CDR1 and CDR2 sequences are LNHDA and SQIVND (reference sequence). Here the CDR3 reads CASSHYRGGRGSGEQYF. CDR3 coding DNA: TGTGCCAGTAGTCACTACAGGGGTGGACGGGGATCGGGCGAGCAGTACTTC.

In this sample, this clone turned up a few times. The chain carries TRBV2 and TRBJ1-1, with D perhaps TRBD1 (5 bases). Trimming shortened V by 3 bases and J by 6 bases, and 14 bases separated the two germline ends. Germline CDR1 and CDR2: SNHLY and FYNNEI. This CDR3 is built from 14 residues. CDR3 coding DNA: TGTGCCAGCAGTGACCAGGGCGGTGGAGCTGAAGCTTTCTTT. The encoded protein is CASSDQGGGAEAFF. The entire variable domain, with the rest obtained from reference TRBV2 and TRBJ1-1, is as follows: EPEVTQTPSHQVTQMGQEVILRCVPISNHLYFYWYRQILGQKVEFLVSFYNNEISEKSEIFDDQFSVERPDGSNFTLKIRSTKLEDSAMYFCASSDQGGGAEAFFGQGTRLTVV.

The chain employs TRBV19 and TRBJ1-1; weak D call: TRBD1 (5 bases). The CDR3 contains 13 residues. V dropped 5 bases and J dropped 4 bases, with 11 bases sitting between them. Germline loops: CDR1 LNHDA, CDR2 SQIVND (reference sequence). The CDR3 DNA reads TGTGCCAGTAGTCCGGGGGGAGGCACTGAAGCTTTCTTT. Protein: CASSPGGGTEAFF. Together with reference TRBV19 and TRBJ1-1, the CDR3 gives the full variable domain: DGGITQSPKYLFRKEGQNVTLSCEQNLNHDAMYWYRQDPGQGLRLIYYSQIVNDFQKGDIAEGYSVSREKKESFPLTVTSAQKNPTAFYLCASSPGGGTEAFFGQGTRLTVV.

The chain links TRBV15 to TRBJ1-3; 8 positions match TRBD1. Germline V gives CDR1 LNHNV, CDR2 YYDKDF (reference sequence). The CDR3 runs to 15 residues. Germline trimming cut 0 bases from V and 4 bases from J; bases unmatched to any gene: 2. CDR3 DNA sequence: TGTGCCACCAGCAGAGAGCAGGGGGCCGGAAACACCATATATTTT. Encoded protein: CATSREQGAGNTIYF.

The V call is TRBV6-2 or TRBV6-3, the J call TRBJ2-1, with 11 bases identical to TRBD2. Germline V lookup: CDR1 MNHEY, CDR2 SVGEGT. The CDR3 is 15 amino acids. Losses at the gene ends were 4 bases for V and 9 bases for J; bases not matched to a gene: 8. CDR3 sequence reads: CASSWGLAGGGEQFF. The CDR3 DNA reads TGTGCCAGCAGTTGGGGGCTAGCGGGAGGAGGTGAGCAGTTCTTC.

This clone occurred once. The rearrangement links TRBV24-1 to TRBJ2-7; D is perhaps TRBD1 (5 bases). CDR3 length equals 18 residues. V was pared by 0 bases and J by 3 bases, with 20 bases between. Germline values: CDR1 KGHDR, CDR2 SFDVKD. The DNA for the CDR3 is TGTGCCACCAGTGATTTGCCCCATGGGTACAGGTCTCGCTACGAGCAGTACTTC. Translation: CATSDLPHGYRSRYEQYF.

The chain couples TRBV19 to TRBJ2-5, with TRBD1 matching over 10 bases. V shed 8 bases, J shed 5 bases, and the junction held 8 bases outside the gene matches. The CDR3 loop spans 14 amino acids. The germline V gene has CDR1 LNHDA and CDR2 SQIVND (reference sequence). The CDR3 region is CASSTGGGLETQYF. The DNA for the CDR3 is TGTGCCAGTTCGACAGGGGGCGGTTTGGAGACCCAGTACTTC.

This clone was detected a few times. This chain connects TRBV24-1 to TRBJ2-5; D possibly corresponds to TRBD1 (6 bases). The CDR3 loop spans 15 amino acids. V was pared by 5 bases and J by 2 bases, with 14 bases between. Germline V gene data show CDR1 as KGHDR and CDR2 as SFDVKD. The CDR3 DNA sequence: TGTGCCACCAGTGGGGCACAGGGCCCTCAAGAGACCCAGTACTTC. Amino acids: CATSGAQGPQETQYF.

For the CDR3, the DNA is TGCGCCAGCAGCTTTAATTCCGAGGCTATTGATCCCTACGAGCAGTACTTC. This translates into CASSFNSEAIDPYEQYF. V is TRBV5-1 and J is TRBJ2-7; unclear D gene. The V end lost 2 bases, the J end lost 2 bases, and 20 bases lay between the germline ends. Germline V gene lookup returns CDR1 SGHRS and CDR2 YFSETQ. The CDR3 length is 17 residues.

The V call is TRBV3-1 (or the pseudogene TRBV3-2), the J call TRBJ2-7, with 10 bases lining up with TRBD1. Trimming took 11 bases from V and 9 from J; bases not matched to a gene: 19. Germline values: CDR1 LGHDT, CDR2 YNNKEL (reference sequence). This CDR3 has 15 amino acids. The CDR3 is CAAKTGTGVGAAQYF. The CDR3 DNA sequence: TGTGCCGCCAAAACCGGGACAGGGGTGGGTGCGGCGCAGTACTTC.

V usage is TRBV6-6 and J usage is TRBJ1-2; D unclear. This CDR3 is built from 13 residues. V dropped 4 bases and J dropped 1 base, with 7 bases sitting between them. CDR1 MNHNY and CDR2 SVGAGI come from the germline V gene (reference sequence). The DNA of the CDR3 is TGTGCCAGCAGTTTTACAGTTAACTATGGCTACACCTTC. It is translated as CASSFTVNYGYTF.

V is TRBV4-3 and J is TRBJ2-5, with D possibly being TRBD1 (7 bases). There are 18 residues in the CDR3. V was cut by 0 bases and J by 5 bases, with 22 bases left in between. The germline V gene has CDR1 LGHNA and CDR2 YSLEER. The CDR3 sequence is CASSQDLAGGGWLETQYF. The CDR3, as DNA: TGCGCCAGCAGCCAAGATTTGGCAGGGGGAGGCTGGTTGGAGACCCAGTACTTC.

This chain uses TRBV5-1 with TRBJ1-1, with TRBD1 matching 7 bases. Unmatched junction bases numbered 6, after V lost 0 bases and J lost 1 base. The germline gives CDR1 SGHRS, CDR2 YFSETQ. This CDR3 has 16 amino acids. CDR3 region: CASSLDRGGSNTEAFF. In DNA form, the CDR3 reads TGCGCCAGCAGCTTGGACAGGGGCGGGTCGAACACTGAAGCTTTCTTT.

The rearrangement links TRBV13 to TRBJ1-6; 9 bases agree with TRBD1. This CDR3 contains 16 residues. The trim removed 1 base at V and 10 bases at J, leaving 8 bases unmatched. The germline CDR1 and CDR2 sequences are PRHDT and FYEKMQ (reference sequence). This CDR3 is CASSLATGGGQSPLHF. The CDR3 bases are TGTGCCAGCAGCTTAGCGACAGGGGGAGGTCAATCACCCCTCCACTTT.

CDR3 nucleotide sequence: TGTGCCAGCAGCTCGCCGGGGGGGGCGGATGAAAAACTGTTTTTT. Its protein product is CASSSPGGADEKLFF. This rearrangement joins TRBV7-9 to TRBJ1-4, with D possibly being TRBD1 (6 bases). CDR1 SEHNR and CDR2 FQNEAQ come from the germline V gene (reference sequence). Between the trimmed V and J ends, which lost 4 bases and 6 bases, there was a span of 15 bases. The CDR3 consists of 15 residues.

This clone has just a few counts. CDR3 coding DNA: TGTGCCAGCAGTGACCTATCGGCCCCTAGGTTCTATGGCTACACCTTC. It specifies CASSDLSAPRFYGYTF. This sequence joins TRBV2 and TRBJ1-2; D not resolved. The CDR3 covers 16 residues. V lost 3 bases, J lost 4 bases, and 18 bases lay in between. The germline V gene encodes CDR1 SNHLY and CDR2 FYNNEI. The full variable domain, completed using reference TRBV2 and TRBJ1-2, is EPEVTQTPSHQVTQMGQEVILRCVPISNHLYFYWYRQILGQKVEFLVSFYNNEISEKSEIFDDQFSVERPDGSNFTLKIRSTKLEDSAMYFCASSDLSAPRFYGYTFGSGTRLTVV.

The rearrangement links TRBV6-2 or TRBV6-3 to TRBJ2-6; 12 bases map to TRBD2. V was pared by 4 bases and J by 0 bases, with 10 bases of the junction left unmatched. This CDR3 has 20 amino acids. Germline V gene lookup returns CDR1 MNHEY and CDR2 SVGEGT. CDR3 region: CASSFGLAGGPFSGANVLTF. The CDR3 bases are TGTGCCAGCAGTTTCGGGCTAGCGGGAGGGCCCTTCTCTGGGGCCAACGTCCTGACTTTC.

The genes are TRBV27 and TRBJ2-7, with 10 bases identical to TRBD2. V gave up 5 bases and J gave up 6 bases; unmatched junction bases: 7. The CDR3 totals 14 residues. Germline loops: CDR1 MNHEY, CDR2 SMNVEV (reference sequence). Here the CDR3 reads CASSPLAGVREQYF. The CDR3 region has the DNA TGTGCCAGCAGTCCCCTAGCGGGAGTTCGCGAGCAGTACTTC.